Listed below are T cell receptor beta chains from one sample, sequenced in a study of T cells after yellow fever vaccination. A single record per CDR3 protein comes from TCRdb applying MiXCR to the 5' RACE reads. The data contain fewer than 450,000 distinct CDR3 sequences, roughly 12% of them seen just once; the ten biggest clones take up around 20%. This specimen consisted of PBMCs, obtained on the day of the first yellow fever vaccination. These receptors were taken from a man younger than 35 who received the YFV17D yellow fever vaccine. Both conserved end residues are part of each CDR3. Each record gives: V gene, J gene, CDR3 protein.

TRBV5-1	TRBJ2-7	CASSLGASGPYEQYF
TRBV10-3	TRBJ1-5	CAISGTNLANQPQHF
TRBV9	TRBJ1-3	CASSVDPPGSGNTIYF
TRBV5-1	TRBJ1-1	CASSLVGTLNTEAFF
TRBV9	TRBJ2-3	CASSVSPGAADTQYF
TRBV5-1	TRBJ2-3	CASSSGLADTDTQYF
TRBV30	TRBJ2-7	CAWSVNGDEQYF
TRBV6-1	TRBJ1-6	CASSQGQGPTNSPLHF
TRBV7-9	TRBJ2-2	CASSLGASWDTGELFF
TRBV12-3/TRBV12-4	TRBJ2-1	CASSIPGLASIYEQFF
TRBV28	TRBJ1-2	CASSLFSRGYTF
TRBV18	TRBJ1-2	CASSPGNLGYYGYTF
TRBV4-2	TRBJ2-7	CASRGGAVEQYF
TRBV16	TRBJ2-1	CASSLRGGVWNEQFF
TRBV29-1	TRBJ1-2	CSVEGSGQGFGGYTF
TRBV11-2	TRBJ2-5	CASTDLRGWETQYF
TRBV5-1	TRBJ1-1	CASRLDMNTEAFF
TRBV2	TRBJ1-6	CASSPRGRVYKDNSPLHF
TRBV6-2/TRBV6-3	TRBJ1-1	CASRTGLTEAFF
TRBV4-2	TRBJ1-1	CASSQEVSEGYTEAFF
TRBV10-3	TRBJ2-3	CAISAIGTQTDTQYF
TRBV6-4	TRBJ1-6	CASSSGYGSPLHF
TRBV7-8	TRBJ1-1	CASSLRDENTEAFF
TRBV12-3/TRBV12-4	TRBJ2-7	CASSFAGNEQYF
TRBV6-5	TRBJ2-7	CASISGRYEQYF
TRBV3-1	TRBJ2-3	CASSRKGLTDTQYF
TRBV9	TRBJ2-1	CASSESGGADEQFF
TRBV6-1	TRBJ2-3	CASTTHMGDTQYF
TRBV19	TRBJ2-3	CASSQAGDGDTQYF
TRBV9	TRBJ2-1	CASSPPGSATYNEQFF
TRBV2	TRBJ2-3	CANQRGWADTQYF
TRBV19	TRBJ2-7	CASSLPGGAYEQYF
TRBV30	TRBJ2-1	CAWSVKGREQFF
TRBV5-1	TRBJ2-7	CASSKNRDEQYF